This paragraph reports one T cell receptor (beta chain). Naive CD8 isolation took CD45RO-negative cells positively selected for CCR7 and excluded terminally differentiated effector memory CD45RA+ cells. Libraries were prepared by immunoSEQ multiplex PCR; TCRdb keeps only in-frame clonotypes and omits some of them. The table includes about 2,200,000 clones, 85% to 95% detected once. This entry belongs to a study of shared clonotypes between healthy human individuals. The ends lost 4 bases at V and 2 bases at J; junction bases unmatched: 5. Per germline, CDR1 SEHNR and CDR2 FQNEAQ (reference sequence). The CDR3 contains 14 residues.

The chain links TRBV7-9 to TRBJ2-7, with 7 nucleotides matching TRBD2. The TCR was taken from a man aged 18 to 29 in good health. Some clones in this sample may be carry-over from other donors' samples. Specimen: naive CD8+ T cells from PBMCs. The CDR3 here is CASSSRLATYEQYF. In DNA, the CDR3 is TGTGCCAGCAGCTCGCGACTAGCTACCTACGAGCAGTACTTC.